These 10 T cell receptor beta chains were sequenced from one sample in a study of T cells in localized non-small cell lung cancer. Repertoires were generated with immunoSEQ multiplex PCR, while TCRdb's copy carries only in-frame clones and drops some. The sample includes 70,000 to 95,000 clones, roughly 88% of them seen just once. The specimen was PBMCs, collected before any cancer treatment. These receptors all come from a woman aged 40 to 75 with stage II squamous cell lung carcinoma.

V and J are TRBV5-1 and TRBJ2-1, with 9 bases lining up with TRBD2. With 0 bases clipped from V and 6 bases from J, the junction kept 13 bases outside the gene matches. Germline V gives CDR1 SGHRS, CDR2 YFSETQ. The CDR3 runs 18 residues. DNA of the CDR3: TGCGCCAGCAGCTTGGGACCCCTCGGGACTAGCATGGTCAATGAGCAGTTCTTC. Protein sequence: CASSLGPLGTSMVNEQFF.

The V and J genes are TRBV9 and TRBJ1-5, with D tentatively TRBD1 (5 bases). CDR3 length equals 14 residues. Germline V CDR1 and CDR2: SGDLS, YYNGEE. V lost 4 bases and J lost 3, with 11 bases in between. As DNA, the CDR3 is TGTGCCAGCAGCAGAGGGGCAGTCAATCAGCCCCAGCATTTT. Amino acids: CASSRGAVNQPQHF.

This rearrangement joins TRBV7-9 to TRBJ2-7; 10 bases are a match to TRBD1. The CDR3 is made up of 16 amino acids. The germline V gene encodes CDR1 SEHNR and CDR2 FQNEAQ (reference sequence). The V and J ends lost 5 bases and 2 bases, in that order; junction bases with no gene match: 9. CDR3 loop: CASSPPVGQGTYEQYF. CDR3 sequence (DNA): TGTGCCAGCAGCCCCCCGGTGGGACAGGGGACCTACGAGCAGTACTTC.

This sequence joins TRBV4-1 and TRBJ2-7; D is uncertain. CDR3 length: 14 residues. Germline V CDR1 and CDR2: MGHRA, YSYEKL. Trimming shortened V by 1 base and J by 3 bases, and 10 bases separated the two germline ends. DNA for the CDR3: TGCGCCAGCAGCCAAGTGGTAGGCAGCTACGAGCAGTACTTC. It encodes CASSQVVGSYEQYF.

This clone was seen just once. V gene TRBV19 combines with J gene TRBJ2-2, with 7 nucleotides matching TRBD2. Unmatched junction bases numbered 16, after V lost 5 bases and J lost 4 bases. The CDR3 covers 18 residues. CDR1 and CDR2 (germline): LNHDA, SQIVND (reference sequence). The CDR3 coding sequence is TGTGCCAGTAGTCGGGACTATGCGGGAGCGCTTGGCACCGGGGAGCTGTTTTTT. As protein: CASSRDYAGALGTGELFF.

The rearrangement links TRBV5-1 to TRBJ2-5; 13 positions match TRBD2. The CDR3 is 14 residues long. CDR1 SGHRS and CDR2 YFSETQ come from the germline V gene. J gave up 3 bases and V 6 bases, and 2 bases lay outside the gene matches. The CDR3 spells CASTGTSGKETQYF. For the CDR3, the DNA is TGCGCCAGCACCGGGACTAGCGGGAAAGAGACCCAGTACTTC.

The chain combines TRBV30 with TRBJ2-7; D is possibly TRBD1 (6 bases). CDR3 length: 11 amino acids. The V end lost 7 bases, the J end lost 7 bases, and 14 bases lay between the germline ends. Looked up from germline, CDR1 is GTSNPN and CDR2 is SVGIG (reference sequence). The CDR3: CALSRGFEQYF. CDR3 sequence (DNA): TGTGCCTTATCCAGGGGTTTTGAGCAGTACTTC.

V usage is TRBV4-1 and J usage is TRBJ2-5; no firm D call. Germline V CDR1 and CDR2: MGHRA, YSYEKL. With 3 bases removed from V and 1 base from J, the gap between germline ends came to 18 bases. The CDR3 runs to 17 residues. CDR3 residues: CASSQRTPGPLQETQYF. The CDR3, as DNA: TGCGCCAGCAGCCAGAGAACCCCCGGACCACTCCAAGAGACCCAGTACTTC.

With respect to this clone: In the same sample, other DNA sequences code for this CDR3. The rearrangement joins TRBV5-1 to TRBJ2-1; no reliable D call. There are 15 residues in the CDR3. Germline CDR1 reads SGHRS; CDR2 reads YFSETQ. Between the trimmed V and J ends, which lost 0 bases and 0 bases, there was a span of 7 bases. The CDR3 loop is CASSLEDSSYNEQFF. CDR3 bases: TGCGCCAGCAGCTTGGAAGATAGCTCCTACAATGAGCAGTTCTTC.

This clone was detected only a few times. V gene TRBV18 combines with J gene TRBJ2-2; D gene ambiguous. From germline, CDR1 is KGHSH and CDR2 LQKENI. The CDR3 consists of 13 residues. The V and J ends lost 3 bases and 6 bases respectively, with 8 bases between them. CDR3 nucleotide sequence: TGTGCCAGCTCACCGAATTCACCCGGGGAGCTGTTTTTT. Protein: CASSPNSPGELFF.